This T cell receptor beta chain was documented in a study of T cells expressing NK-cell markers. The CDR3 runs 16 residues. The germline V gene has CDR1 SGHTA and CDR2 FQGNSA. TCRdb reprocessed the 5' RACE reads and keeps a single row for each CDR3 protein, giving no DNA. The sample table includes about 260,000 distinct CDR3 sequences. Overall study results and limits: As a fraction of CD8+ T cells, dominant NKG2C+ clonotypes reached about 1.0-7.5% in 5 to 7 donors.

With regard to this clonotype: The antigen is unknown.

The chain recombines TRBV7-2 with TRBJ2-7; TCRdb's D call, TRBD1, is unchecked because there is no DNA. Sequencing was carried out using blood T cells: a sorted CD56 or NKG2C T cell subset, CD4+ or CD8+ T cells, or bulk PBMC T cells (not recorded which). The receptor was isolated from a man aged 18 to 30 in good health. The CDR3 loop is CASSLAGPGRDHEQYF.